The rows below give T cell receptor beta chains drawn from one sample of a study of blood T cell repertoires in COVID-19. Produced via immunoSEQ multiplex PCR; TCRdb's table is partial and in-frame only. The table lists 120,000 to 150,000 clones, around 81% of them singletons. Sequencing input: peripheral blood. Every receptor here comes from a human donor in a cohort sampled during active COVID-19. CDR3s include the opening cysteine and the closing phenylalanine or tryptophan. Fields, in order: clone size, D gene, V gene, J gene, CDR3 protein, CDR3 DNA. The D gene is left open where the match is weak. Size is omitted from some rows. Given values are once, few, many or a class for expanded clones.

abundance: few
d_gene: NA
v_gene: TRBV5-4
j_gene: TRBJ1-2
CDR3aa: CASSPGTGGYGYTF
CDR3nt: TGTGCCAGCAGCCCGGGGACCGGGGGCTATGGCTACACCTTC

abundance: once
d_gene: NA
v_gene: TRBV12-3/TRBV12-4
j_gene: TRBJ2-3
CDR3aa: CASRGANTDTQYF
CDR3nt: TGTGCCAGCAGGGGGGCCAACACAGATACGCAGTATTTT

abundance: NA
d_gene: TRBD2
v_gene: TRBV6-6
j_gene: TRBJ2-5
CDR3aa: CASSRTTGTTHPETQYF
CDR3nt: TGTGCCAGCAGTCGAACGACCGGGACTACGCACCCCGAGACCCAGTACTTC

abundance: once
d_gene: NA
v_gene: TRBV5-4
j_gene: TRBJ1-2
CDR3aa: CASSERSVNYGYTF
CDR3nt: TGTGCCAGCAGCGAAAGGAGCGTGAACTATGGCTACACCTTC

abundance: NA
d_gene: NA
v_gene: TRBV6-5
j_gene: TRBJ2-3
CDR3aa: CASILDSLPDTQYF
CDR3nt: TGTGCCAGCATCTTAGACAGTTTACCAGATACGCAGTATTTT

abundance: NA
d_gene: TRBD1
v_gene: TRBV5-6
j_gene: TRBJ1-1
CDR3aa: CASSSTGGLTEAFF
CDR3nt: TGTGCCAGCAGCTCAACAGGGGGATTAACTGAAGCTTTCTTT

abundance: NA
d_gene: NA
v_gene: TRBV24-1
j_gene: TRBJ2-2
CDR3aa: CATSERTDRELFF
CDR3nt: TGTGCCACCAGTGAGCGGACGGACAGGGAGCTGTTTTTT

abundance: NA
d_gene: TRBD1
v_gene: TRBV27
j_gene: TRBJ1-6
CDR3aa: CASSPWTGLNSPLHF
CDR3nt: TGTGCCAGCAGTCCATGGACAGGGCTTAATTCACCCCTCCACTTT

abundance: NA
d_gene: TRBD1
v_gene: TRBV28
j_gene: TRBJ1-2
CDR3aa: CASSLYRTGDGYTF
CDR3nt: TGTGCCAGCAGTTTATATCGGACAGGGGATGGCTACACCTTC

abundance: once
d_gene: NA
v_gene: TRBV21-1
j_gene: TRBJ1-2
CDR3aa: CASSIRGGCGSGYTF
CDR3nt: TGTGCCAGCAGCATTAGGGGGGGCTGTGGTAGTGGCTACACCTTC

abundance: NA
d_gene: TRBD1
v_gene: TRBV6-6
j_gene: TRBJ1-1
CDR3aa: CATCPGQGSTEAFF
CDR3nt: TGTGCCACCTGTCCGGGACAGGGCAGCACTGAAGCTTTCTTT

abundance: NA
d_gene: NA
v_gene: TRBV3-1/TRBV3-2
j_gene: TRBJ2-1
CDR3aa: CASSQVRGGVPYNEQFF
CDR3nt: TGTGCCAGCAGCCAAGTCAGAGGGGGGGTACCCTACAATGAGCAGTTCTTC

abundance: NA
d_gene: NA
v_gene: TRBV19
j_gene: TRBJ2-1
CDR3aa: CASSIEKTGGQGEQFF
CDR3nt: TGTGCCAGTAGTATAGAGAAGACAGGAGGTCAGGGTGAGCAGTTCTTC